This T cell receptor beta chain was documented in a study of cytomegalovirus exposure and HLA in healthy donors. Study-level results: Upon later analysis, HLA-associated TCR beta chains proved more clonally expanded than other, equally common chains. With later analysis, a missense DCLRE1C variant became linked to TCR beta V- and J-gene trimming. It was fewer than 200 TCR beta chains that were listed as cytomegalovirus-associated.

This clone is a singleton in its sample. Its specificity is not known. PCR amplification relied on 60 Vbeta primers (plus 13 Jbeta primers). Produced via immunoSEQ multiplex PCR; TCRdb's table is partial and in-frame only. The sample consists of 150,000 or so clones, roughly 77% of them appearing once. The CDR3 is 17 residues long. Germline CDR1 reads SGHTA; CDR2 reads FQGNSA. Trimming at V came to 5 bases and at J to 5 bases, leaving 14 bases not matched to a gene. V gene TRBV7-2 combines with J gene TRBJ2-3, with TRBD2 identical over 9 bases. The sample taken for sequencing was PBMCs. This sequence was found in a man aged 25-45 years in good health and CMV-seropositive. The CDR3 loop reads CASSRQGRGGRGDTQYF. CDR3 DNA sequence: TGTGCCAGCAGCCGGCAGGGGCGGGGGGGCCGGGGAGATACGCAGTATTTT. Full variable domain (outside the CDR3, taken from reference TRBV7-2 and TRBJ2-3): GAGVSQSPSNKVTEKGKDVELRCDPISGHTALYWYRQSLGQGLEFLIYFQGNSAPDKSGLPSDRFSAERTGGSVSTLTIQRTQQEDSAVYLCASSRQGRGGRGDTQYFGPGTRLTVL.